A single sample gave rise to the 5 T cell receptor beta chains below, sequenced in a study of PD-L1 blockade in urothelial cancer. As for time point: peripheral blood 6 weeks after treatment start. Some clones are missing from TCRdb's copy, which holds only in-frame ones; the method was immunoSEQ multiplex PCR. The table records 100,000 to 150,000 clones, more than 70% of them present only once. This specimen consisted of PBMCs, obtained around atezolizumab (anti-PD-L1) treatment. These receptors all come from a man aged 50 or older with urothelial cancer.

This clone showed up just a few times. The rearrangement joins TRBV6-9 to TRBJ2-3; D is perhaps TRBD2 (5 bases). From germline, CDR1 is MNHGY and CDR2 SVAAGI. The CDR3 runs to 13 residues. Between the trimmed V and J ends, which lost 8 bases and 2 bases, there was a span of 11 bases. CDR3 coding DNA: TGTGCCAGCTGGACGGGAACCACAGATACGCAGTATTTT. Its translation: CASWTGTTDTQYF.

The chain recombines TRBV27 with TRBJ2-1; 14 nucleotides align to TRBD2. Looked up from germline, CDR1 is MNHEY and CDR2 is SMNVEV (reference sequence). This CDR3 has 18 residues. J was trimmed by 1 base and V by 6 bases; bases with no gene match: 8. CDR3 nucleotide sequence: TGTGCCAGCAGCTCGAGACTAGCGGGAGGGAGGTCCTACAATGAGCAGTTCTTC. Translated, it gives CASSSRLAGGRSYNEQFF.

The chain recombines TRBV28 with TRBJ2-7, with a weak D call TRBD1 (5 bases). Germline lookup yields CDR1 MDHEN and CDR2 SYDVKM. The CDR3 totals 10 residues. V was cut by 6 bases and J by 6 bases, with 6 bases left in between. The CDR3 region is CASRGPEQYF. CDR3 in DNA: TGTGCCAGCAGGGGGCCCGAGCAGTACTTC.

The chain has TRBV5-1 and TRBJ2-7; 12 bases fit TRBD2. The CDR3 is made up of 15 amino acids. V trimming: 4 bases; J trimming: 3 bases; junction bases outside the gene matches: 5. Germline CDR1 is SGHRS and CDR2 is YFSETQ. CDR3 in amino acids: CASSPQLAGGYEQYF. The CDR3 nucleotides are TGCGCCAGCAGCCCCCAACTAGCGGGAGGCTACGAGCAGTACTTC.

The V gene is TRBV9, the J gene TRBJ1-1; D remains unclear. CDR3 length: 14 amino acids. V lost 3 bases and J lost 1, with 10 bases in between. Germline values: CDR1 SGDLS, CDR2 YYNGEE. For the CDR3, the DNA is TGTGCCAGCAGCGCGGGTATTACGAACACTGAAGCTTTCTTT. Translation: CASSAGITNTEAFF.